These 32 T cell receptor beta chains were all obtained from the same sample, sequenced in a study of beta chain features in type 1 diabetes. Expressed TCRB transcripts got sequenced, as all isolated RNA was reverse transcribed. Profiled with immunoSEQ multiplex PCR; TCRdb holds only in-frame clones, not every one. Among fewer than 550,000 clones listed, over 9.5% were seen once. The sample comprised naive CD4+ T cells from blood. Receptors were obtained from a young woman in good health.

There are a few counts of this clone. This chain joins TRBV2 and TRBJ2-1; TRBD1 matches 9 bases. The CDR3 runs 13 residues. The trim removed 6 bases at V and 14 bases at J, leaving 11 bases unmatched. Germline V gene lookup returns CDR1 SNHLY and CDR2 FYNNEI. CDR3 loop: CASSPTPGQGEFF. In DNA, the CDR3 is TGTGCCAGCAGCCCTACCCCGGGACAGGGAGAGTTCTTC.

The rearrangement uses TRBV15 and TRBJ1-2; possibly TRBD1 for D (6 bases). In germline, CDR1 is LNHNV, CDR2 YYDKDF (reference sequence). V shed 3 bases and J shed 4 bases, with 12 bases lying between them. The CDR3 is 14 residues long. This chain's CDR3 is CATSSGLGGYGYTF. For the CDR3, the DNA is TGTGCCACCAGCAGTGGGCTAGGGGGCTATGGCTACACCTTC. Full variable domain (rest looked up from reference TRBV15 and TRBJ1-2): DAMVIQNPRYQVTQFGKPVTLSCSQTLNHNVMYWYQQKSSQAPKLLFHYYDKDFNNEADTPDNFQSRRPNTSFCFLDIRSPGLGDTAMYLCATSSGLGGYGYTFGSGTRLTVV.

The rearrangement uses TRBV7-2 and TRBJ1-1, with D hard to call. The germline gives CDR1 SGHTA, CDR2 FQGNSA. V dropped 3 bases and J dropped 1 base, with 15 bases sitting between them. CDR3 size: 16 residues. The CDR3 sequence is CASSLPGWGRNTEAFF. CDR3 DNA: TGTGCCAGCAGCTTGCCAGGATGGGGAAGGAACACTGAAGCTTTCTTT.

This clone was seen more than once but under ten times. The chain couples TRBV7-2 to TRBJ2-3, with TRBD2 identical over 9 bases. Germline V gene lookup returns CDR1 SGHTA and CDR2 FQGNSA. This CDR3 has 17 amino acids. V dropped 5 bases and J dropped 3; count of bases not matched to a gene: 12. The CDR3 sequence is CASSHALRGGRTDTQYF. In nucleotides, the CDR3 is TGTGCCAGCAGCCACGCCTTGCGGGGGGGCCGGACAGATACGCAGTATTTT.

This chain's CDR3 is CASSHRQGASSGANVLTF. The CDR3 DNA is TGTGCCAGCAGCCACAGACAGGGGGCGAGTTCTGGGGCCAACGTCCTGACTTTC. The J gene is TRBJ2-6, the V gene TRBV5-4; TRBD1 matches 10 bases. V lost 4 bases to trimming and J lost 1 base; unmatched junction nucleotides: 8. This CDR3 region has 18 residues. Germline CDR1 reads SGHNT; CDR2 reads YYREEE (reference sequence).

V usage is TRBV28 and J usage is TRBJ2-7; perhaps TRBD1 as D (5 bases). V was pared by 6 bases and J by 7 bases, with 16 bases between. CDR1 MDHEN and CDR2 SYDVKM come from the germline V gene. CDR3 length equals 13 residues. CDR3 protein: CASRPDRTREQYV. The CDR3 DNA follows: TGTGCCAGCAGACCTGACAGAACGCGGGAGCAGTACGTC.

The genes are TRBV6-6 and TRBJ2-7; 8 bases are a match to TRBD1. Germline loops: CDR1 MNHNY, CDR2 SVGAGI (reference sequence). V lost 4 bases to trimming and J lost 4 bases; unmatched junction nucleotides: 6. The CDR3 runs to 14 residues. CDR3 nucleotide sequence: TGTGCCAGCAGTTCACGACAGGGGTCGTACGAGCAGTACTTC. It codes for CASSSRQGSYEQYF.

The rearrangement joins TRBV9 to TRBJ2-3; no definite D call. Looked up from germline, CDR1 is SGDLS and CDR2 is YYNGEE. The CDR3 consists of 12 residues. The V and J ends lost 0 bases and 9 bases respectively, with 8 bases between them. CDR3 coding DNA: TGTGCCAGCAGCGTAGAGTTAGGGACGCAGTATTTT. The encoded protein is CASSVELGTQYF.

This clone came up a few times. Other DNA variants within this sample encode the same CDR3. This rearrangement joins TRBV7-3 to TRBJ2-4; 10 bases align to TRBD1. Germline-derived CDR1 and CDR2 are SGHTA and FQGTGA. J was trimmed by 7 bases and V by 4 bases; bases with no gene match: 1. The CDR3 totals 13 residues. In DNA, the CDR3 is TGTGCCAGCAGCTCGGACAGGGGGAACATTCAGTACTTC. Residues: CASSSDRGNIQYF.

This clone was counted many times. This chain connects TRBV30 to TRBJ2-3; 9 bases line up with TRBD1. With 2 bases clipped from V and 2 bases from J, the junction kept 5 bases outside the gene matches. The CDR3 is made up of 15 amino acids. Germline V CDR1 and CDR2: GTSNPN, SVGIG (reference sequence). The CDR3 DNA is TGTGCCTGGAGTAGGACAGGGGCATCCACAGATACGCAGTATTTT. This sequence encodes CAWSRTGASTDTQYF. Supplemented by reference TRBV30 and TRBJ2-3, the full variable domain reads SQTIHQWPATLVQPVGSPLSLECTVEGTSNPNLYWYRQAAGRGLQLLFYSVGIGQISSEVPQNLSASRPQDRQFILSSKKLLLSDSGFYLCAWSRTGASTDTQYFGPGTRLTVL.

This clone was detected only a few times. This chain uses TRBV29-1 with TRBJ2-2; 7 bases align to TRBD1. CDR1 SQVTM and CDR2 ANQGSEA come from the germline V gene. The CDR3 consists of 14 residues. V shed 3 bases and J 4 bases; nucleotides not matched to a gene: 5. The CDR3 bases are TGCAGCGTTGACAGGGGGAATACCACCGGGGAGCTGTTTTTT. This codes for CSVDRGNTTGELFF.

This clone was counted only a few times. V and J are TRBV18 and TRBJ2-3, with D possibly being TRBD1 or TRBD2 (6 bases each). There are 16 residues in the CDR3. Germline V gives CDR1 KGHSH, CDR2 LQKENI. V gave up 5 bases and J gave up 2 bases, with 17 bases separating them. The CDR3 coding sequence is TGTGCCAGCTCAACGAGGAGAGGGGGGCACACAGATACGCAGTATTTT. It translates to CASSTRRGGHTDTQYF. Supplemented by reference TRBV18 and TRBJ2-3, the full variable domain reads NAGVMQNPRHLVRRRGQEARLRCSPMKGHSHVYWYRQLPEEGLKFMVYLQKENIIDESGMPKERFSAEFPKEGPSILRIQQVVRGDSAAYFCASSTRRGGHTDTQYFGPGTRLTVL.

The sample holds a few counts of this clone. The chain couples TRBV11-3 to TRBJ2-1, with a tentative D call TRBD1 (5 bases). CDR1 is SGHNT and CDR2 is YENEEA in the germline V gene. There are 13 residues in the CDR3. Trimming removed 8 bases from V and 4 bases from J, with 12 bases in between. The CDR3 spells CASGQGIYNEQFF. CDR3 nucleotide sequence: TGTGCCAGCGGGCAGGGAATATACAATGAGCAGTTCTTC.

The rearrangement links TRBV6-1 to TRBJ1-2; possible D gene TRBD1, 6 bases. The germline V gene has CDR1 MNHNS and CDR2 SASEGT. The CDR3 totals 14 residues. V lost 1 base to trimming and J lost 8 bases, with 14 bases between them. CDR3 nucleotide sequence: TGTGCCAGCAGTGAAGTAAGGGGGATCGGCGGCTACACCTTC. Its translation is CASSEVRGIGGYTF.

This chain links TRBV4-1 with TRBJ1-2; maybe TRBD1 (6 bases). V gave up 3 bases and J gave up 4 bases, with 15 bases separating them. CDR1 is MGHRA and CDR2 is YSYEKL in the germline V gene. The CDR3 covers 15 residues. CDR3 DNA: TGCGCCAGCAGCCACGGGAGGGGGTATCGCTATGGCTACACCTTC. Protein product: CASSHGRGYRYGYTF.

This clone has just one count. The V gene is TRBV2, the J gene TRBJ2-1; the match to TRBD2 covers 14 bases. There are 15 residues in the CDR3. CDR1 is SNHLY and CDR2 is FYNNEI in the germline V gene. With 6 bases clipped from V and 7 bases from J, the junction kept 5 bases outside the gene matches. CDR3 DNA: TGTGCCAGCAGCAAAAGACTAGCGGGGGGGAATGAGCAGTTCTTC. Its translation is CASSKRLAGGNEQFF.

This clone was found a few times. This chain uses TRBV15 with TRBJ1-4; unclear D gene. The V gene's germline CDR1 is LNHNV and CDR2 YYDKDF (reference sequence). The germline V and J ends were trimmed by 1 base and 5 bases, with 11 bases remaining between them. This CDR3 is 15 amino acids long. CDR3 DNA: TGTGCCACCAGCAGAGTGTCCCCAGCCAATGAAAAACTGTTTTTT. Protein: CATSRVSPANEKLFF. The full variable domain, with the rest looked up from reference TRBV15 and TRBJ1-4, is DAMVIQNPRYQVTQFGKPVTLSCSQTLNHNVMYWYQQKSSQAPKLLFHYYDKDFNNEADTPDNFQSRRPNTSFCFLDIRSPGLGDTAMYLCATSRVSPANEKLFFGSGTQLSVL.

This clone was observed a handful of times. This chain connects TRBV7-2 to TRBJ2-3, with D possibly being TRBD2 (6 bases). Germline V gene lookup returns CDR1 SGHTA and CDR2 FQGNSA. This CDR3 has 13 residues. The V end was cut by 5 bases, the J end by 9 bases, with 15 bases between. CDR3 residues: CASSPDSGLTQYF. CDR3 DNA sequence: TGTGCCAGCAGCCCTGACTCCGGACTAACGCAGTATTTT.

The chain joins TRBV10-3 to TRBJ2-1; no clear D. V lost 2 bases, J lost 5 bases, and 7 bases lay in between. The germline CDR1 and CDR2 sequences are ENHRY and SYGVKD. This CDR3 is built from 13 residues. This CDR3 reads CAISETQHNEQFF. The CDR3 DNA sequence: TGTGCCATCAGTGAGACCCAGCACAATGAGCAGTTCTTC.

This clone turned up a few times. V usage is TRBV7-6 and J usage is TRBJ2-5; D not certain. Trimming shortened V by 6 bases and J by 2 bases, and 10 bases separated the two germline ends. CDR1 and CDR2 (germline): SGHVS, FNYEAQ. This CDR3 comprises 13 residues. The CDR3 coding sequence is TGTGCCAGCAGGTCTAGTTTACAAGAGACCCAGTACTTC. Translated, it gives CASRSSLQETQYF.

A few counts support this clone. The rearrangement links TRBV7-9 to TRBJ1-4; no clear D gene. Deletions cut 5 bases from V and 12 bases from J, with 22 bases between. The CDR3 loop spans 15 amino acids. Germline assignment: CDR1 SEHNR and CDR2 FQNEAQ (reference sequence). CDR3 residues: CASSQKTTDVSELFF. In DNA, the CDR3 is TGTGCCAGCAGCCAGAAGACAACAGACGTTTCGGAACTGTTTTTT. Variable domain in full (rest from reference TRBV7-9 and TRBJ1-4): DTGVSQNPRHKITKRGQNVTFRCDPISEHNRLYWYRQTLGQGPEFLTYFQNEAQLEKSRLLSDRFSAERPKGSFSTLEIQRTEQGDSAMYLCASSQKTTDVSELFFGSGTQLSVL.

The rearrangement uses TRBV4-3 and TRBJ2-3; 9 nucleotides match TRBD2. CDR3 length: 16 amino acids. Germline trimming cut 4 bases from V and 6 bases from J; bases unmatched to any gene: 11. The germline V gene has CDR1 LGHNA and CDR2 YSLEER. DNA for the CDR3: TGCGCCAGCAGCCGCGGGACTAGCCCTAGCCGGGATACGCAGTATTTT. It codes for CASSRGTSPSRDTQYF.

This clone was counted between two and nine times. The V call is TRBV19, the J call TRBJ1-5, with D perhaps TRBD1 (6 bases). CDR1 and CDR2 (germline): LNHDA, SQIVND (reference sequence). The CDR3 spans 18 residues. Trimming took off 7 bases at V and 1 base at J, with 23 bases between the two ends. CDR3 DNA: TGTGCCAGTAAAGAACAGGGTTTCGCGTGGGACAGCAATCAGCCCCAGCATTTT. It specifies CASKEQGFAWDSNQPQHF.

This clone has just a few counts. This chain uses TRBV7-2 with TRBJ2-1, with D hard to call. This CDR3 has 14 residues. The germline gives CDR1 SGHTA, CDR2 FQGNSA. V lost 5 bases and J 6 bases, leaving 14 bases between the germline ends. CDR3 DNA sequence: TGTGCCAGCAGCCTGGTTAGACGAGGCAATGAGCAGTTCTTC. Amino acid sequence: CASSLVRRGNEQFF.

The V gene is TRBV30, the J gene TRBJ2-7, with D tentatively TRBD2 (6 bases). V shed 1 base and J shed 7 bases, with 11 bases lying between them. CDR3 length equals 12 residues. CDR1 is GTSNPN and CDR2 is SVGIG in the germline V gene (reference sequence). The CDR3: CAWSGTGLEQYF. The CDR3 DNA reads as TGTGCCTGGAGTGGTACAGGACTAGAGCAGTACTTC.

The rearrangement links TRBV10-3 to TRBJ2-3; 8 nucleotides line up with TRBD1. The CDR3 covers 15 residues. V shed 2 bases and J 1 base; nucleotides not matched to a gene: 2. Germline CDR1 is ENHRY and CDR2 is SYGVKD. CDR3 nucleotide sequence: TGTGCCATCAGTGAGGTGACAGGGGGCACAGATACGCAGTATTTT. Its translation is CAISEVTGGTDTQYF.

This clone was seen only a few times. This rearrangement joins TRBV14 to TRBJ2-6; D remains unclear. The CDR3 is made up of 15 amino acids. Germline values: CDR1 SGHDN, CDR2 FVKESK. Trimming removed 0 bases at V and 6 bases at J, with 9 bases between. DNA for the CDR3: TGTGCCAGCAGCCAAGACGTTCTGACGGCCAACGTCCTGACTTTC. It is translated as CASSQDVLTANVLTF.

The sample holds a few counts of this clone. V gene TRBV29-1 combines with J gene TRBJ2-5; TRBD2 might be the D (6 bases). The CDR3 consists of 15 residues. Germline lookup yields CDR1 SQVTM and CDR2 ANQGSEA. Trimming removed 4 bases at V and 1 base at J, with 16 bases between. The CDR3 loop reads CSVGVRGLGQETQYF. In DNA, the CDR3 is TGCAGCGTTGGGGTGCGGGGACTGGGCCAAGAGACCCAGTACTTC.

This rearrangement joins TRBV16 to TRBJ2-5; D unclear. The CDR3 has 13 residues. The germline V gene has CDR1 KGHSY and CDR2 FQNENV. The ends were cut back, 3 bases at V and 4 bases at J, with 9 bases in the middle. For the CDR3, the DNA is TGTGCCAGCAGCCAGCCTACTGGAGAGACCCAGTACTTC. Translated: CASSQPTGETQYF.

This clone occurred many times. This chain links TRBV29-1 with TRBJ1-2, with D possibly being TRBD1 (6 bases). CDR3 length: 13 amino acids. The germline V gene has CDR1 SQVTM and CDR2 ANQGSEA. Trimming shortened V by 2 bases and J by 8 bases, and 15 bases separated the two germline ends. CDR3 in amino acids: CSVEYTGLGGYTF. CDR3 in DNA: TGCAGCGTTGAATACACAGGGCTCGGAGGCTACACCTTC.

This clone was seen a few times. The chain joins TRBV7-2 to TRBJ2-1; a possible D gene is TRBD1 (7 bases). V lost 2 bases, J lost 5 bases, and 16 bases lay in between. Per germline, CDR1 SGHTA and CDR2 FQGNSA. This CDR3 spans 16 amino acids. The CDR3 DNA reads TGTGCCAGCAGCTTAACGACAGGGCCGGGAGACAATGAGCAGTTCTTC. Amino acids: CASSLTTGPGDNEQFF.

The chain links TRBV7-8 to TRBJ1-4, with 8 positions matching TRBD1. CDR3 size: 14 residues. V lost 5 bases and J lost 8; bases outside the gene matches: 7. Per germline, CDR1 SGHVS and CDR2 FQNEAQ. The CDR3 region is CASSQGQGEEKLFF. In DNA, the CDR3 is TGTGCCAGCAGCCAAGGACAGGGAGAGGAAAAACTGTTTTTT.